This T cell receptor (beta chain) was sequenced for a study of T cell responses to AZD1222 COVID-19 vaccine. Study-level points and caveats: Unmutated variant regions are reportedly targeted by nearly half of spike-specific TCRs.

This clone was observed a few times. What it binds is unknown. V shed 2 bases, J shed 5 bases, and the junction held 2 bases outside the gene matches. Per the germline V gene, CDR1 is MRHNA and CDR2 is SNTAGT. The CDR3 covers 15 residues. Some clones are missing from TCRdb's copy, which holds only in-frame ones; the method was immunoSEQ multiplex PCR. The table includes 89,000 or so clones, approximately 90% detected once. This clonotype was obtained from an adult who received the AZD1222 COVID-19 vaccine. The chain couples TRBV6-4 to TRBJ2-3; TRBD2 matches at 12 bases. Sample: peripheral blood, taken 28 days after the second AZD1222 dose. The CDR3 protein is CASSDLAGGKDTQYF. The CDR3 DNA is TGTGCCAGCAGTGACCTAGCGGGAGGGAAAGATACGCAGTATTTT.